One and the same sample provided the 9 T cell receptor beta chains below, sequenced in a study of blood T cell repertoires in COVID-19. The protocol was immunoSEQ multiplex PCR, while the TCRdb copy is restricted to in-frame clones and leaves out a portion. The sample holds more than 200,000 clones; less than 90% are singletons and the top ten take roughly 0.69%. Sequenced: peripheral blood. The receptors stem from a man in his forties or fifties with acute or convalescent COVID-19.

In its sample, this clone was seen a few times. The V and J genes are TRBV24-1 and TRBJ2-3; perhaps TRBD1 as D (7 bases). V shed 4 bases and J shed 6 bases, with 13 bases lying between them. The CDR3 loop spans 14 amino acids. The germline gives CDR1 KGHDR, CDR2 SFDVKD. The CDR3 DNA is TGTGCCACCAGTGACACCAGGGGGGCCGATACGCAGTATTTT. Translating it yields CATSDTRGADTQYF.

The chain has TRBV9 and TRBJ2-3, with a tentative D call TRBD2 (6 bases). Germline CDR1 SGDLS, CDR2 YYNGEE. This CDR3 is 16 amino acids long. With 3 bases removed from V and 4 bases from J, the gap between germline ends came to 18 bases. The CDR3 is CASSAAGTRRADTQYF. CDR3 nucleotide sequence: TGTGCCAGCAGCGCGGCCGGGACGAGGAGGGCAGATACGCAGTATTTT.

This clone came up once. The chain has TRBV4-1 and TRBJ2-1, with D perhaps TRBD2 (5 bases). V lost 5 bases and J lost 6, with 20 bases in between. Per germline, CDR1 MGHRA and CDR2 YSYEKL. The CDR3 runs 16 residues. CDR3 in DNA: TGCGCCAGCAGCATATTACCCGGACTTGTGGGCAATGAGCAGTTCTTC. It codes for CASSILPGLVGNEQFF.

The rearrangement joins TRBV6-5 to TRBJ1-2; D is undetermined. The CDR3 totals 11 residues. The germline gives CDR1 MNHEY, CDR2 SVGAGI. The V gene lost 10 bases and the J gene lost 7 bases, with 13 bases spanning the gap. The CDR3 loop reads CATTSRGGYTF. DNA of the CDR3: TGTGCCACCACCTCCCGCGGTGGCTACACCTTC.

V usage is TRBV29-1 and J usage is TRBJ1-1; no reliable D call. The CDR3 is 13 residues long. Germline-derived CDR1 and CDR2 are SQVTM and ANQGSEA. The ends were cut back, 4 bases at V and 0 bases at J, with 9 bases in the middle. The CDR3 DNA follows: TGCAGCGTTGTTGAGGGTGTGAACACTGAAGCTTTCTTT. Translation: CSVVEGVNTEAFF.

V usage is TRBV29-1 and J usage is TRBJ1-1; 7 bases match TRBD1. The trim removed 5 bases at V and 3 bases at J, leaving 3 bases unmatched. CDR3 size: 12 residues. Germline V gives CDR1 SQVTM, CDR2 ANQGSEA. This CDR3 is CSVLTGDTEAFF. CDR3 bases: TGCAGCGTTTTAACAGGGGACACTGAAGCTTTCTTT.

The chain couples TRBV7-9 to TRBJ1-6; 8 bases are a match to TRBD1. CDR3 size: 15 residues. The J segment lost 7 bases and the V segment lost 5 bases, leaving 7 bases of the junction unmatched. Per germline, CDR1 SEHNR and CDR2 FQNEAQ (reference sequence). CDR3 nucleotides: TGTGCCAGCAGCCCTAGGACAGGGACGAATTCACCCCTCCACTTT. Protein sequence: CASSPRTGTNSPLHF.

This clone was seen once. The CDR3 DNA reads TGCGCCAGCAGTCTCAGCGGGTACAATGAGCAGTTCTTC. This encodes CASSLSGYNEQFF. This rearrangement joins TRBV4-3 to TRBJ2-1; D is possibly TRBD2 (6 bases). Per germline, CDR1 LGHNA and CDR2 YSLEER. V was cut by 6 bases and J by 4 bases, with 10 bases left in between. This CDR3 is 13 amino acids long.

DNA of the CDR3: TGCGCCAGCAGCTTGGAATGGAGGGTCGAGACTTACAATGAGCAGTTCTTC. This sequence encodes CASSLEWRVETYNEQFF. V is TRBV5-1 and J is TRBJ2-1, with D perhaps TRBD2 (6 bases). Trimming took 0 bases from V and 4 from J, leaving 17 bases between them. CDR1 and CDR2 from the germline V gene are SGHRS and YFSETQ. There are 17 residues in the CDR3.